The count of the clone carrying this TCR beta chain is one. This sample is drawn from a study of technical replicates of blood from several donors. The table came from immunoSEQ multiplex PCR; TCRdb's copy has only in-frame clones and leaves some out. The sample contains tens of thousands of clones, approximately 93% of which appear only once. The sample was T cells isolated from PBMCs. The TCR sequence derives from a human donor in good health.

CDR3 in amino acids: CASSVAGGGYGYTF. The CDR3 DNA sequence: TGTGCCAGCAGCGTAGCGGGCGGCGGGTATGGCTACACCTTC. The rearrangement joins TRBV9 to TRBJ1-2; no clear D gene. Trimming left V 0 bases short and J 5 bases short, with 11 bases between. Germline V gene sequence: CDR1 SGDLS, CDR2 YYNGEE. The CDR3 contains 14 residues.